These 6 T cell receptor beta chains were sequenced from one sample in a study of low-dose radiotherapy and immunotherapy resistance in tumors. Covering alpha and beta chains, TRAV- and TRBV-specific primers were used for the first-strand cDNA. For amplifying TCRs, the PCR ran for about 22 cycles with Phusion, which was used together with a constant-region primer and the adapter on the V primers. TCRdb reanalysed the reads using MiXCR and keeps one entry per CDR3 protein. The sample contains around 58,000 distinct CDR3 sequences, about 23% of which appear only once. Time point defined: after trial treatment. Stated treatment: LDRT plus nivolumab, ipilimumab, low-dose cyclophosphamide and aspirin (RACIN trial). This material consisted of PBMCs, taken after low-dose radiotherapy plus immunotherapy. Receptor source: a male donor with prostate cancer.

Only one count was recorded for this clonotype. It differs at one base from a far larger clone, so likely a read error. CDR3 nucleotides: TGCGCCAGCAGCGGAATACTAGCGGAGGAGCAGTTCTTC. The encoded protein is CASSGILAEEQFF. The chain recombines TRBV11-2 with TRBJ2-1, with 8 bases identical to TRBD2. The CDR3 loop spans 13 amino acids. Germline V gene data show CDR1 as SGHAT and CDR2 as FQNNGV.

This clonotype was recorded once. The chain's CDR3 is CACHRDSLNEQFF. DNA of the CDR3: TGTGCCTGCCATAGGGACTCTCTCAATGAGCAGTTCTTC. The V gene is TRBV6-1, the J gene TRBJ2-1; maybe TRBD2 (6 bases). The CDR3 has 13 amino acids. Trimming took 11 bases from V and 6 from J, leaving 17 bases between them. Germline V CDR1 and CDR2: MNHNS, SASEGT.

There are many counts of this clonotype. The rearrangement joins TRBV28 to TRBJ1-1, with D tentatively TRBD1 (6 bases). The CDR3 covers 16 residues. In germline, CDR1 is MDHEN, CDR2 SYDVKM. V was trimmed by 7 bases and J by 1 base, leaving 19 bases between them. CDR3 nucleotides: TGTGCCAGCACCGTAAGGGGTGTCAGGGGGAACACTGAAGCTTTCTTT. Amino acids: CASTVRGVRGNTEAFF.

A note on this clonotype: A read error is the likely source, as a far larger clone sits one nucleotide away. The chain couples TRBV9 to TRBJ1-6, with a tentative D call TRBD1 (5 bases). Trimming pared 3 bases from V and 10 bases from J, leaving 14 bases between. Germline V gene sequence: CDR1 SGDLS, CDR2 YYNGEE. The CDR3 has 14 amino acids. In nucleotides, the CDR3 is TGTGCCAGCAGCGGGGGGAGCCGGCACTCACCCCTCCACTTT. This gives the protein CASSGGSRHSPLHF.

At least ten counts were recorded for this clonotype. The CDR3 DNA reads as TGTGCCAGCAGCCCCCCGGCAGGGAGGGTGGAGACCCAGTACTTC. Translated, it gives CASSPPAGRVETQYF. This sequence joins TRBV28 and TRBJ2-5, with TRBD2 matching over 7 bases. Trimming removed 6 bases from V and 5 bases from J; junction bases left unmatched: 12. This CDR3 spans 15 amino acids. The V gene's germline CDR1 is MDHEN and CDR2 SYDVKM.

This clonotype was detected many times. The chain joins TRBV14 to TRBJ2-2; TRBD2 matches 8 bases. Germline V lookup: CDR1 SGHDN, CDR2 FVKESK. The CDR3 totals 17 residues. The ends lost 5 bases at V and 6 bases at J; junction bases unmatched: 14. For the CDR3, the DNA is TGTGCCAGCAGCTTTGATTTAGCGGGGTCCGGGGCCGGGGAGCTGTTTTTT. It specifies CASSFDLAGSGAGELFF.